A single T cell receptor (beta chain) is shown here with its context. Its antigen is currently unknown. The sample comes from a study of cytomegalovirus exposure and HLA in healthy donors. Broader study findings: Follow-up analysis later connected one missense variant in DCLRE1C with trimming of TCR beta V- and J-genes. Accurate prediction of HLA-A and HLA-B alleles (for most subjects) was reportedly achieved from TCR beta sequences. For most TCR beta V segments, an earlier analysis put the productive rate at about 87% or about 30% of the time.

This CDR3 is 15 amino acids long. Trimming pared 4 bases from V and 2 bases from J, leaving 12 bases between. Germline V gives CDR1 KGHSH, CDR2 LQKENI. PCR amplification relied on 60 Vbeta primers (plus 13 Jbeta primers). This table comes from immunoSEQ multiplex PCR, and its TCRdb copy is limited to in-frame clones, with some not included. Of a few hundred thousand clones listed, around 90% are singletons. The clonotype was recovered from a girl aged 2-10 years in good health and CMV-seronegative. The V and J genes are TRBV18 and TRBJ1-5; perhaps TRBD1 as D (6 bases). Sequencing used PBMCs. For the CDR3, the DNA is TGTGCCAGCTCACTGACTGGGGGCGGCAATCAGCCCCAGCATTTT. Encoded protein: CASSLTGGGNQPQHF.